Below are 14 T cell receptor beta chains sequenced from a single sample in a study of OX40 agonist ivuxolimab in advanced cancers. Only in-frame clones appear in the TCRdb table, and some are missing; sequencing was by immunoSEQ multiplex PCR. The data contain 60,000 to 70,000 clones, 70% to 90% of them singletons. The sequencing used CD4+ or CD8+ T cells sorted from blood, collected in a trial of the OX40 agonist ivuxolimab. These receptors all stem from an adult with an advanced solid tumor such as melanoma, head and neck, liver or kidney cancer.

As regards this clone: One end of the junction is discordant with germline, which a read error may explain. This rearrangement joins TRBV4-3 to TRBJ2-5; 13 nucleotides line up with TRBD2. Germline CDR1 reads LGHNA; CDR2 reads YSLEER. This CDR3 has 16 amino acids. The CDR3 DNA follows: TGCGCCAGCAGCCAGACGGGACTAGCGGGAAGGGAGACCCAGCACTTC. Its protein is CASSQTGLAGRETQHF.

This clone was observed a single time. This sequence joins TRBV28 and TRBJ1-4; D is ambiguous. This CDR3 is 16 amino acids long. Trimming pared 5 bases from V and 0 bases from J, leaving 13 bases between. Germline V gene sequence: CDR1 MDHEN, CDR2 SYDVKM. The CDR3 region is CASSPIPSATNEKLFF. The CDR3, as DNA: TGTGCCAGCAGTCCCATCCCATCTGCAACTAATGAAAAACTGTTTTTT. Supplemented by reference TRBV28 and TRBJ1-4, the full variable domain reads DVKVTQSSRYLVKRTGEKVFLECVQDMDHENMFWYRQDPGLGLRLIYFSYDVKMKEKGDIPEGYSVSREKKERFSLILESASTNQTSMYLCASSPIPSATNEKLFFGSGTQLSVL.

This clone was seen only once. V gene TRBV28 combines with J gene TRBJ2-7; D is possibly TRBD1 (6 bases). Germline CDR1 is MDHEN and CDR2 is SYDVKM. V lost 2 bases and J lost 0, with 8 bases in between. This CDR3 comprises 14 residues. This CDR3 reads CASSLPQGSYEQYF. The CDR3 DNA reads as TGTGCCAGCAGTTTACCACAGGGCTCCTACGAGCAGTACTTC.

The rearrangement links TRBV11-3 to TRBJ2-5, with TRBD1 as a possible D gene (5 bases). Trimming took 11 bases from V and 2 from J, leaving 9 bases between them. The germline CDR1 and CDR2 sequences are SGHNT and YENEEA. The CDR3 is made up of 11 amino acids. For the CDR3, the DNA is TGTGCCCCGAGACAGCAAGAGACCCAGTACTTC. This encodes CAPRQQETQYF.

The chain is built from TRBV5-1 and TRBJ2-1, with 9 positions matching TRBD2. Germline lookup yields CDR1 SGHRS and CDR2 YFSETQ. The CDR3 runs 16 residues. J gave up 4 bases and V 4 bases, and 9 bases lay outside the gene matches. The CDR3 DNA sequence: TGCGCCAGCAGCATGGAAGGGACTAGCTCTTACAATGAGCAGTTCTTC. Protein: CASSMEGTSSYNEQFF.

The V gene is TRBV5-4, the J gene TRBJ2-1, with D perhaps matching TRBD1 or TRBD2 (5 bases each). Germline V lookup: CDR1 SGHNT, CDR2 YYREEE (reference sequence). This CDR3 region has 12 residues. The V gene lost 4 bases and the J gene lost 10 bases, with 12 bases spanning the gap. The CDR3 sequence is CASSPGRTEQFF. In DNA form, the CDR3 reads TGTGCCAGCAGCCCGGGGCGTACGGAGCAGTTCTTC.

CDR3: CASSPGTTGELFF. CDR3 DNA sequence: TGTGCCAGCAGCCCCGGAACCACCGGGGAGCTGTTTTTT. The chain employs TRBV11-2 and TRBJ2-2, with D unclear. The V gene lost 5 bases and the J gene lost 4 bases, with 8 bases spanning the gap. The CDR3 runs to 13 residues. Germline CDR1 and CDR2: SGHAT and FQNNGV.

The J gene is TRBJ2-3, the V gene TRBV10-1; TRBD1 aligns across 7 bases. Germline lookup yields CDR1 WNHNN and CDR2 SYGVQD (reference sequence). Trimming cost V 8 bases and J 3 bases; bases outside gene matches: 5. CDR3 length: 13 amino acids. CDR3 residues: CASGPGGTDTQYF. For the CDR3, the DNA is TGCGCCAGCGGTCCAGGGGGAACAGATACGCAGTATTTT.

The genes are TRBV7-2 and TRBJ1-1; 8 bases are shared with TRBD1. Trimming removed 4 bases from V and 9 bases from J; junction bases left unmatched: 10. CDR1 is SGHTA and CDR2 is FQGNSA in the germline V gene. This CDR3 has 14 residues. DNA of the CDR3: TGTGCCAGCAGCTCCCTGGGGACAGGAGCGAAAGCTTTCTTT. Translated: CASSSLGTGAKAFF.

The V gene is TRBV6-5, the J gene TRBJ1-3, with D uncertain. V was cut by 2 bases and J by 1 base, with 9 bases left in between. Germline lookup yields CDR1 MNHEY and CDR2 SVGAGI. The CDR3 runs to 15 residues. The DNA for the CDR3 is TGTGCCAGCAGTTACAAGGGTTCATCTGGAAACACCATATATTTT. Translated, it gives CASSYKGSSGNTIYF.

The V call is TRBV11-3, the J call TRBJ2-3; a weak D match, TRBD2 (7 bases). CDR3 size: 16 residues. Germline V gene lookup returns CDR1 SGHNT and CDR2 YENEEA. Deletions cut 5 bases from V and 2 bases from J, with 17 bases between. CDR3 in DNA: TGTGCCAGCAGCCGTTGGGGAGGGGACAACACAGATACGCAGTATTTT. It is translated as CASSRWGGDNTDTQYF.

This chain connects TRBV19 to TRBJ1-3; D is unclear. Per the germline V gene, CDR1 is LNHDA and CDR2 is SQIVND (reference sequence). The V and J ends lost 5 bases and 4 bases respectively, with 18 bases between them. This CDR3 spans 16 amino acids. CDR3 in amino acids: CASSALRTSGGNTIYF. The DNA of the CDR3 is TGTGCCAGTAGTGCTCTCCGTACCTCTGGAGGAAACACCATATATTTT.

J is TRBJ2-3 and V is TRBV7-6, with 9 bases identical to TRBD2. From germline, CDR1 is SGHVS and CDR2 FNYEAQ. V gave up 5 bases and J gave up 0 bases; unmatched junction bases: 9. The CDR3 length is 17 residues. The CDR3, as DNA: TGTGCCAGCAGCCCTCATTTAGCGGGGGCTAGCACAGATACGCAGTATTTT. Its protein product is CASSPHLAGASTDTQYF.

This clone was counted between two and nine times. The chain recombines TRBV9 with TRBJ1-1; unclear D gene. Germline loops: CDR1 SGDLS, CDR2 YYNGEE. V lost 0 bases to trimming and J lost 0 bases, with 3 bases between them. The CDR3 is 13 amino acids. In nucleotides, the CDR3 is TGTGCCAGCAGCGTAGTTTTGAACACTGAAGCTTTCTTT. Its translation is CASSVVLNTEAFF.